This T cell receptor (beta chain) was retrieved from a study of response to subunit inactivated influenza vaccine. TCRdb passed the RT-PCR reads through MiXCR, listing each CDR3 protein once. This table holds about 160,000 distinct CDR3 sequences, about 10% found once. This CDR3 contains 18 residues. The germline V gene encodes CDR1 MNHEY and CDR2 SVGEGT. V lost 2 bases to trimming and J lost 4 bases, with 21 bases between them. The chain recombines TRBV6-2 or TRBV6-3 with TRBJ2-1; D possibly corresponds to TRBD1 (5 bases). The receptor was isolated from a man between 45 and 75 years old who received an inactivated influenza vaccine. The sample consisted of CD8+ T cells sorted from PBMCs, taken roughly 24 months after vaccination. CDR3 sequence reads: CASSYGPGNGNGYNEQFF. CDR3 coding DNA: TGTGCCAGCAGTTACGGTCCAGGGAATGGAAACGGATACAATGAGCAGTTCTTC.